Below are 8 T cell receptor beta chains sequenced from a single sample in a study of T-cell memory formation after mild COVID-19. Via MiXCR, TCRdb re-called the 5' RACE reads, giving one row per CDR3 protein. The sample consists of 200,000 or so distinct CDR3 sequences, 18% of them appearing once. The sample was PBMCs or a T cell subset sorted from them (not recorded which). These receptors originate from an adult woman who had mild COVID-19 (a few samples of this study predate the infection). Cell type and time point are not known.

The sample holds a few counts of this clonotype. The chain employs TRBV2 and TRBJ2-3; D possibly uses TRBD1 or TRBD2 (6 bases each). The V and J ends lost 5 bases and 1 base respectively, with 13 bases between them. This CDR3 contains 15 residues. In germline, CDR1 is SNHLY, CDR2 FYNNEI. The CDR3 nucleotides are TGTGCCAGCAGTCGTAGGGGGGTACGCACAGATACGCAGTATTTT. Residues: CASSRRGVRTDTQYF.

The gene calls are TRBV5-6 and TRBJ1-1; no firm D call. The V gene lost 0 bases and the J gene lost 4 bases, with 13 bases spanning the gap. The germline V gene encodes CDR1 SGHDT and CDR2 YYEEEE. The CDR3 is made up of 15 amino acids. CDR3 nucleotides: TGTGCCAGCAGCTTGGTACGGAGGGTGGGCACTGAAGCTTTCTTT. Its translation is CASSLVRRVGTEAFF. Using reference TRBV5-6 and TRBJ1-1 for the parts outside the CDR3, the full variable domain is DAGVTQSPTHLIKTRGQQVTLRCSPKSGHDTVSWYQQALGQGPQFIFQYYEEEERQRGNFPDRFSGHQFPNYSSELNVNALLLGDSALYLCASSLVRRVGTEAFFGQGTRLTVV.

The sample holds many counts of this clonotype. The chain recombines TRBV12-3 or TRBV12-4 with TRBJ2-1, with a possible D match to TRBD2 (7 bases). V was cut by 3 bases and J by 9 bases, with 18 bases left in between. The CDR3 spans 15 residues. CDR3 residues: CASSLRGGRLGEQFF. CDR3 DNA sequence: TGTGCCAGCAGTTTGAGGGGGGGTAGGTTGGGTGAGCAGTTCTTC.

There are a few counts of this clonotype. This chain joins TRBV5-1 and TRBJ2-3; D not certain. Trimming stripped 4 bases from V and 4 bases from J, with 13 bases between. Germline V CDR1 and CDR2: SGHRS, YFSETQ. The CDR3 is 14 amino acids. The CDR3 nucleotides are TGCGCCAGCAGCCGAACAGCCGCAGCAGATACGCAGTATTTT. Its translation is CASSRTAAADTQYF.

For the CDR3, the DNA is TGTGCCAGCAGCTTACAGGCTAGCGGGAACAATGAGCAGTTCTTC. Its protein is CASSLQASGNNEQFF. This chain connects TRBV7-3 to TRBJ2-1; TRBD2 agrees at 9 bases. Losses at the gene ends were 2 bases for V and 5 bases for J; bases not matched to a gene: 4. This CDR3 region has 15 residues. The germline V gene has CDR1 SGHTA and CDR2 FQGTGA.

The V and J genes are TRBV25-1 and TRBJ2-5; 8 bases are a match to TRBD1. The trim removed 2 bases at V and 2 bases at J, leaving 1 base unmatched. The CDR3 loop spans 14 amino acids. CDR1 is MGHDK, CDR2 SYGVNS, per germline. CDR3 nucleotide sequence: TGTGCCAGCAGTGAAAACAGGGGGCAAGAGACCCAGTACTTC. Translated: CASSENRGQETQYF. Full variable domain (rest looked up from reference TRBV25-1 and TRBJ2-5): EADIYQTPRYLVIGTGKKITLECSQTMGHDKMYWYQQDPGMELHLIHYSYGVNSTEKGDLSSESTVSRIRTEHFPLTLESARPSHTSQYLCASSENRGQETQYFGPGTRLLVL.

This clonotype was seen a handful of times. This rearrangement joins TRBV19 to TRBJ1-2; maybe TRBD1 (6 bases). This CDR3 has 13 amino acids. Trimming shortened V by 6 bases and J by 4 bases, and 12 bases separated the two germline ends. Germline values: CDR1 LNHDA, CDR2 SQIVND (reference sequence). The CDR3 DNA reads TGTGCCAGTAGACAGGGAGGAATCTATGGCTACACCTTC. This gives the protein CASRQGGIYGYTF.

Ten or more counts support this clonotype. V gene TRBV5-1 combines with J gene TRBJ2-2, with a possible D match to TRBD2 (6 bases). The CDR3 consists of 15 residues. Germline CDR1 is SGHRS and CDR2 is YFSETQ. V was pared by 1 base and J by 6 bases, with 13 bases between. The CDR3 coding sequence is TGCGCCAGCAGCTTGATCGCGGGGAAGGCCGGGGAGCTGTTTTTT. Its translation is CASSLIAGKAGELFF.